This TCR beta chain was sequenced for a study of blood T cells in healthy people across ages. Broader study findings: Percentage of naive T cells showed a strong correlation with TCR beta diversity. Naive CD4+ cell counts and diversity both ran higher in long-lived than in aged donors.

V shed 1 base and J shed 1 base, with 11 bases lying between them. Germline V gene data show CDR1 as SGHTA and CDR2 as FQGNSA. The CDR3 spans 16 residues. As to this clonotype: Its target is unknown.

Combining a sample-barcoded 5' primer with a J-beta primer mix, a second PCR ran for roughly 7 to 11 cycles. One entry per CDR3 protein results from TCRdb running MiXCR on the 5' RACE reads. The sample carries hundreds of thousands of distinct CDR3 sequences, about 47% recorded once. The TCR sequence derives from a man at least 80 years old in good health. The chain has TRBV7-2 and TRBJ1-5; D might be TRBD1 (5 bases). Material for sequencing was blood. CDR3 protein: CASSLGSQGSNQPQHF. CDR3 DNA sequence: TGTGCCAGCAGCTTAGGATCTCAGGGCAGCAATCAGCCCCAGCATTTT.